The T cell receptor (beta chain) under discussion was sequenced for a study of blood T cells in healthy people across ages (dated by TCRdb to the mid-2010s). Broadly, across the study: In model experiments, template switching captured about one uniquely barcoded TCR beta cDNA molecule for every two T cells. Age-related changes in TCR beta repertoire diversity were measured in the study by deep sequencing normalized with unique cDNA molecular identifiers. The donors were divided into four age groups: young (average roughly 15 years), middle-aged (almost 40), aged (approximately 62) and long-lived (around 87). To avoid experimental bias, donors of different ages were spread randomly across the sequencing lanes. Using the same blood draw, the study looked at two additional independent replicas of 1 million unique cDNA reads for two donors, one aged 18 to 30 and the other aged 80 or older.

About this clonotype: This receptor's antigen is unknown. One base away there is no much larger clone; base qualities are not given.

CDR1 and CDR2 are read off the germline V gene (reference sequence) as DFQATT and SNEGSKA. The CDR3 has 14 amino acids, counting the end cysteine and phenylalanine. Here the CDR3 DNA is all that survives: 42 bases in frame from base 1. For this chain, trimming is 8 bases at the V end and 4 bases at the J end, and the number of junction bases without a gene match is 6. Library preparation used 5' RACE. Sequencing took place on an Illumina HiSeq 2500. The second PCR ran for roughly 7 to 11 cycles and used a J-beta primer mix along with a sample-barcoded 5' primer. Each TCR beta cDNA molecule received a unique molecular identifier from a template-switch 5' adaptor carrying 12 random nucleotides. At least 2.5 million CDR3-containing paired-end reads were obtained from each sample. First-strand cDNA was synthesized from all RNA with the Mint cDNA synthesis kit, primed by a TRBC-specific oligonucleotide. All cDNA was treated with uracil-DNA glycosylase and then went through a first 18-cycle PCR with the universal primers M1SS and BC2_uni_R. As for how the authors treated the data: For normalization, 1 million high-quality reads, each with a distinct molecular identifier, were randomly selected from each sample. Instead of being binned into consensus sequences, reads that shared molecular identifiers were thrown out. MiTCR, run with a Q25 quality threshold and the strictest error-elimination algorithm, handled CDR3 identification, clonotype clustering and error correction. A nonparametric unseen species model using Euler transformation provided a lower-bound estimate of total TCR beta diversity. TCRdb handled the public reads itself, with Q25 trimming in fastp and clone calling in MiXCR, and kept productive beta chains. Every distinct CDR3 protein forms one entry, paired with its most common genes and DNA. What appears here as the V and J calls and clone size reflects TCRdb's work, not the paper's. Across this sample there are some 550,000 distinct CDR3 sequences, with around 48% seen only once. The top ten clones comprise around 23% of the sample.

Results and caveats for the whole study, not just this receptor: The long-lived group showed more naive CD4+ T cells, fewer expanded clones and increased TCR diversity than the aged group, suggesting age selection. Observed TCR beta diversity correlated strongly with the percentage of naive T cells measured by flow cytometry. As age increased, observed TCR beta diversity per million T cells dropped in a roughly linear way, and a significant reduction was already evident by age 40. Total diversity estimates from one million sequenced T cells were considered lower bounds and underestimates. Because the CMV infection status of the donors was unknown, age-related changes in expanded clonotypes may potentially have been confounded. Conclusive comparison of naive and antigen-experienced compartments was prevented by the profiling of bulk unsorted PBMCs.

Systemically healthy Caucasian individuals from Russia, around 39 in total and aged about 6 to 100 years, were included as donors. Ten milliliters of peripheral blood were collected from each donor into EDTA-treated Vacutainer tubes. Ficoll-Paque density-gradient centrifugation was used to isolate PBMCs, with at least 6.5 million per sample. Total RNA was extracted from PBMCs with Trizol reagent, with at least 5.5 micrograms obtained per sample. For every donor, flow cytometry on a PBMC aliquot measured the percentage of naive CD45RAhigh/CD27high T cells. This sequence uses TRBV20-1 and TRBJ2-5, and TRBD2 matches 14 of the central bases. This sequence was found in a man aged 80 or over in good health. Input material: blood. CDR3 protein: CSLTSGRAIETQYF. The DNA sequence is as follows: TGCAGTTTGACTAGCGGGAGGGCAATAGAGACCCAGTACTTC.